The following is a T cell receptor beta chain sequence with its context. This sample stems from a study of blood T cell repertoires in COVID-19. For the study at large: Samples representing acute and convalescent COVID-19 were sourced from the United States, Italy and Spain. T cells, B-cell-depleted T cells, or PBMCs provided the cDNA or gDNA that served as material.

Authors' processing steps: It was from reference gene primer amplification that nucleated cell counts were estimated. Produced via immunoSEQ multiplex PCR; TCRdb's table is partial and in-frame only. Clone size and V and J calls were adopted from that table, with D and trimming inferred from the DNA. This table has fewer than 250,000 clones, around 90% appearing once. The V gene end was trimmed by 5 bases and the J gene end by 10 bases; junction bases not matched to a gene: 10. Germline V gene sequence: CDR1 DFQATT, CDR2 SNEGSKA (reference sequence). The CDR3 extends over 13 amino acids. The sequence was collected from a man between 65 and 85 years old with acute or convalescent COVID-19. The chain links TRBV20-1 to TRBJ1-1; 10 nucleotides agree with TRBD1. The sample consisted of peripheral blood. CDR3 coding DNA: TGCAGTGCTCGTGGGACAGGGGCTTTACGAGCTTTCTTT. It yields the protein CSARGTGALRAFF.